Listed here are 11 T cell receptor beta chains from one sample, sequenced in a study of blood T cell repertoires in COVID-19. Profiled with immunoSEQ multiplex PCR; TCRdb holds only in-frame clones, not every one. The data show about 260,000 clones, approximately 85% seen once. Sequenced sample: PBMCs or T cells enriched from blood (not recorded which). All receptors come from a woman aged 45-59 years who had recovered from COVID-19.

The chain employs TRBV5-1 and TRBJ2-7; 10 bases match TRBD1. The CDR3 contains 17 residues. Germline CDR1 SGHRS, CDR2 YFSETQ. Germline trimming cut 1 base from V and 2 bases from J; bases unmatched to any gene: 9. This chain's CDR3 is CASSLRSRTGGTYEQYF. In DNA, the CDR3 is TGCGCCAGCAGCTTGCGTAGTCGGACAGGGGGAACCTACGAGCAGTACTTC.

The V gene is TRBV14, the J gene TRBJ1-2; D not certain. V was shortened by 4 bases and J by 6 bases, with 21 bases between the two germline ends. CDR3 length: 16 amino acids. Germline lookup yields CDR1 SGHDN and CDR2 FVKESK. Here the CDR3 reads CASSPIRQTRIDGYTF. As DNA, the CDR3 is TGTGCCAGCAGCCCAATTAGGCAAACCAGGATAGATGGCTACACCTTC.

As concerns this clone: The sample holds other DNA sequences that translate to the same CDR3. V gene TRBV5-4 combines with J gene TRBJ2-1; D possibly corresponds to TRBD2 (5 bases). CDR3 length: 15 amino acids. The V gene lost 1 base and the J gene lost 0 bases, with 8 bases spanning the gap. Germline V gene sequence: CDR1 SGHNT, CDR2 YYREEE (reference sequence). The CDR3 loop reads CASSLSGGSYNEQFF. CDR3 sequence (DNA): TGTGCCAGCAGCTTGAGCGGAGGCTCCTACAATGAGCAGTTCTTC.

The rearrangement links TRBV7-2 to TRBJ2-5; TRBD2 matches at 8 bases. The CDR3 has 16 amino acids. Germline CDR1 is SGHTA and CDR2 is FQGNSA. The J segment lost 4 bases and the V segment lost 4 bases, leaving 11 bases of the junction unmatched. For the CDR3, the DNA is TGTGCCAGCAGCTATGACCCCCCCCGGGGGGGAGAGACCCAGTACTTC. This codes for CASSYDPPRGGETQYF.

The rearrangement uses TRBV6-1 and TRBJ1-3; 8 nucleotides agree with TRBD1. V trimming: 1 base; J trimming: 8 bases; junction bases outside the gene matches: 10. The germline gives CDR1 MNHNS, CDR2 SASEGT. The CDR3 runs to 16 residues. The CDR3 sequence: CASSEGTGSGGDTIYF. CDR3 nucleotide sequence: TGTGCCAGCAGTGAAGGGACAGGGTCCGGAGGGGACACCATATATTTT.

The gene calls are TRBV9 and TRBJ1-2; 7 bases fit TRBD1. Per the germline V gene, CDR1 is SGDLS and CDR2 is YYNGEE. The length of the CDR3 is 15 residues. Losses at the gene ends were 2 bases for V and 4 bases for J; bases not matched to a gene: 8. This CDR3 reads CASSVTSTGPYGYTF. The CDR3 DNA sequence: TGTGCCAGCAGCGTTACCTCGACAGGGCCCTATGGCTACACCTTC.

V is TRBV6-5 and J is TRBJ2-5, with 11 bases matching TRBD2. CDR3 size: 13 residues. V gave up 11 bases and J gave up 5 bases; unmatched junction bases: 7. Germline V gives CDR1 MNHEY, CDR2 SVGAGI. The CDR3 loop is CAVTSGGGETQYF. CDR3 sequence (DNA): TGTGCCGTCACTAGCGGGGGCGGGGAGACCCAGTACTTC.

The chain uses TRBV5-6 and TRBJ1-2; 7 bases align to TRBD1. Per the germline V gene, CDR1 is SGHDT and CDR2 is YYEEEE. Losses at the gene ends were 5 bases for V and 7 bases for J; bases not matched to a gene: 5. This CDR3 is built from 12 residues. CDR3 protein: CASSPTGVGYTF. The DNA of the CDR3 is TGTGCCAGCAGTCCAACAGGGGTTGGCTACACCTTC.

The chain has TRBV29-1 and TRBJ2-7; D possibly corresponds to TRBD2 (6 bases). V dropped 5 bases and J dropped 1 base, with 15 bases sitting between them. CDR3 length: 14 amino acids. Germline lookup yields CDR1 SQVTM and CDR2 ANQGSEA. CDR3 sequence: CSVLEVGGSYEQYF. CDR3 nucleotide sequence: TGCAGCGTTCTGGAGGTCGGGGGTTCCTACGAGCAGTACTTC.

J is TRBJ2-2 and V is TRBV29-1; TRBD2 is a possible D gene (5 bases). Germline CDR1 is SQVTM and CDR2 is ANQGSEA. The CDR3 is 14 residues long. The V gene lost 3 bases and the J gene lost 1 base, with 9 bases spanning the gap. CDR3 protein: CSVDKDWNTGELFF. The CDR3 DNA is TGCAGCGTTGATAAGGACTGGAACACCGGGGAGCTGTTTTTT.

The V and J genes are TRBV6-5 and TRBJ1-4; D gene unclear. The germline V gene has CDR1 MNHEY and CDR2 SVGAGI. Trimming stripped 1 base from V and 5 bases from J, with 14 bases between. CDR3 length: 16 residues. CDR3 loop: CASSYWVRSANEKLFF. Written as DNA, the CDR3 is TGTGCCAGCAGTTACTGGGTCAGGTCAGCCAATGAAAAACTGTTTTTT.